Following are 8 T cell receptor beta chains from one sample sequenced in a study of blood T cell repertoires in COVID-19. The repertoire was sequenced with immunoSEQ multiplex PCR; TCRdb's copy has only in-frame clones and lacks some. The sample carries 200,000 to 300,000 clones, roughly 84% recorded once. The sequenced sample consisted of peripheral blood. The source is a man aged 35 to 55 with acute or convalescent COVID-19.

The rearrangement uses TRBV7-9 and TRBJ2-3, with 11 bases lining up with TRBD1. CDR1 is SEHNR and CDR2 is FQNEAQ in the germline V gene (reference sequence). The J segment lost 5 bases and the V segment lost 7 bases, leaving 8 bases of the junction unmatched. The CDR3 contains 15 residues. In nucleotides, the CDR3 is TGTGCCAGCAACGCCGGGACAGGGGGAATAGATACGCAGTATTTT. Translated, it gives CASNAGTGGIDTQYF.

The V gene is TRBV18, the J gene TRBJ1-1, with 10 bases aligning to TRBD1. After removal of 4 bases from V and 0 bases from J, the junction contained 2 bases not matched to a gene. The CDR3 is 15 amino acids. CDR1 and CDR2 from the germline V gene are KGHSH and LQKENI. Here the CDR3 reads CASSRDRGMNTEAFF. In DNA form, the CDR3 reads TGTGCCAGCTCACGGGACAGGGGAATGAACACTGAAGCTTTCTTT.

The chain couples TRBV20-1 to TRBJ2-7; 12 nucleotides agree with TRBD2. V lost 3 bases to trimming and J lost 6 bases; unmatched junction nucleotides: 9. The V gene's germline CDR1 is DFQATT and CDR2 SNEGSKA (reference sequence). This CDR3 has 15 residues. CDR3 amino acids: CSASLGLAGSAEQYF. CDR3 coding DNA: TGCAGTGCTAGTTTAGGACTAGCGGGAAGTGCCGAGCAGTACTTC.

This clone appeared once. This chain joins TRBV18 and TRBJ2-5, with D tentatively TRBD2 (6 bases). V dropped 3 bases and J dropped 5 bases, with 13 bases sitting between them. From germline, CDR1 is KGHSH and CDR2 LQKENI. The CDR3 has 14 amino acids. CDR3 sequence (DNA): TGTGCCAGCTCACCTCCGTCGGAGGGGGAGACCCAGTACTTC. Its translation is CASSPPSEGETQYF. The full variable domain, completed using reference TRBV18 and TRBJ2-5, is NAGVMQNPRHLVRRRGQEARLRCSPMKGHSHVYWYRQLPEEGLKFMVYLQKENIIDESGMPKERFSAEFPKEGPSILRIQQVVRGDSAAYFCASSPPSEGETQYFGPGTRLLVL.

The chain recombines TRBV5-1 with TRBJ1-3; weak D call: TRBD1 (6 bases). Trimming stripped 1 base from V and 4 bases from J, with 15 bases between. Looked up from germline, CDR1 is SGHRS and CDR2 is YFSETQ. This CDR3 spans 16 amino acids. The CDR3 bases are TGCGCCAGCAGCTTGCAAGAACAGGGCGGAGGAAACACCATATATTTT. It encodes CASSLQEQGGGNTIYF. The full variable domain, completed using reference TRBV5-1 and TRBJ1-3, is KAGVTQTPRYLIKTRGQQVTLSCSPISGHRSVSWYQQTPGQGLQFLFEYFSETQRNKGNFPGRFSGRQFSNSRSEMNVSTLELGDSALYLCASSLQEQGGGNTIYFGEGSWLTVV.

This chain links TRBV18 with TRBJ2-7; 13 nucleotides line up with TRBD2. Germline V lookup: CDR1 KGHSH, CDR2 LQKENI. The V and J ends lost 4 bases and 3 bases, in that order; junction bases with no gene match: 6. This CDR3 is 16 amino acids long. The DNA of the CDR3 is TGTGCCAGCTCACGAGGGACTAGCGGGATCTTCTACGAGCAGTACTTC. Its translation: CASSRGTSGIFYEQYF.

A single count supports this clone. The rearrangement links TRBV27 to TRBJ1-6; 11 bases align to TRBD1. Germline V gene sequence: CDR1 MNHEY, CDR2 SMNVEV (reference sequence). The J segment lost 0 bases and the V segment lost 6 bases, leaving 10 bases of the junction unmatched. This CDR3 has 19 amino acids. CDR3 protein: CASSPGQGDPSSYNSPLHF. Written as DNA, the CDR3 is TGTGCCAGCAGCCCGGGACAGGGGGACCCGAGCTCCTATAATTCACCCCTCCACTTT.

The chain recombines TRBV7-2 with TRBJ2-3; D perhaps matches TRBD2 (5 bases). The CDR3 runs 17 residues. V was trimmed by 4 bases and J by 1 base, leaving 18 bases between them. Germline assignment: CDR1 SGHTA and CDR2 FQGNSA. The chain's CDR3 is CASSSTTIFGRTDTQYF. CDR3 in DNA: TGTGCCAGCAGCTCGACGACTATTTTTGGGCGCACAGATACGCAGTATTTT.